What follows are 28 T cell receptor beta chains derived from one specimen sequenced in a study of control samples from healthy donors and cancer patients. Clones were read by immunoSEQ multiplex PCR, and TCRdb kept only the in-frame ones, dropping some. The sample lists approximately 170,000 clones, 92% occurring once. The sample comprised blood. These receptors all come from a woman aged 25 to 39 in good health.

The chain is built from TRBV7-9 and TRBJ2-1, with D unresolved. The germline CDR1 and CDR2 sequences are SEHNR and FQNEAQ (reference sequence). V was pared by 0 bases and J by 4 bases, with 4 bases between. The CDR3 covers 13 residues. The CDR3 nucleotides are TGTGCCAGCAGCTTAGCCCTTTACAATGAGCAGTTCTTC. This gives the protein CASSLALYNEQFF.

V usage is TRBV7-9 and J usage is TRBJ1-4; the match to TRBD1 covers 7 bases. V was pared by 5 bases and J by 7 bases, with 10 bases of the junction left unmatched. The length of the CDR3 is 15 residues. Per germline, CDR1 SEHNR and CDR2 FQNEAQ (reference sequence). The CDR3 sequence is CASSRGTVDSEKLFF. CDR3 bases: TGTGCCAGCAGCCGTGGGACAGTGGATAGTGAAAAACTGTTTTTT.

The chain couples TRBV30 to TRBJ1-3; D perhaps matches TRBD1 (5 bases). The CDR3 is 16 amino acids. V lost 0 bases to trimming and J lost 2 bases, with 14 bases between them. CDR1 and CDR2 from the germline V gene are GTSNPN and SVGIG (reference sequence). The CDR3 nucleotides are TGTGCCTGGAGTGTACACCGGACAACCGCTGGAAACACCATATATTTT. Protein product: CAWSVHRTTAGNTIYF.

The rearrangement joins TRBV7-9 to TRBJ1-4; weak D call: TRBD1 (5 bases). Trimming left V 4 bases short and J 5 bases short, with 11 bases between. The CDR3 totals 14 residues. From germline, CDR1 is SEHNR and CDR2 FQNEAQ (reference sequence). CDR3 sequence (DNA): TGTGCCAGCAGCTACGACAGATTAAATGAAAAACTGTTTTTT. This gives the protein CASSYDRLNEKLFF. The full variable domain, its missing parts supplied by reference TRBV7-9 and TRBJ1-4, is DTGVSQNPRHKITKRGQNVTFRCDPISEHNRLYWYRQTLGQGPEFLTYFQNEAQLEKSRLLSDRFSAERPKGSFSTLEIQRTEQGDSAMYLCASSYDRLNEKLFFGSGTQLSVL.

The rearrangement uses TRBV28 and TRBJ1-1; 8 nucleotides line up with TRBD1. This CDR3 has 13 residues. The ends lost 4 bases at V and 11 bases at J; junction bases unmatched: 9. CDR1 and CDR2 (germline): MDHEN, SYDVKM. In DNA, the CDR3 is TGTGCCAGCAGTTACCAGGGGGCGCTTGTGGCTTTCTTT. Encoded protein: CASSYQGALVAFF.

The rearrangement uses TRBV7-9 and TRBJ2-7; a possible D gene is TRBD1 (5 bases). Germline CDR1 and CDR2: SEHNR and FQNEAQ (reference sequence). This CDR3 spans 11 amino acids. The V end was cut by 5 bases, the J end by 6 bases, with 8 bases between. The chain's CDR3 is CASSRGPEQYF. CDR3 DNA: TGTGCCAGCAGCAGGGGTCCCGAGCAGTACTTC.

The V call is TRBV28, the J call TRBJ2-7; D perhaps matches TRBD2 (5 bases). The CDR3 has 12 amino acids. Germline V gene lookup returns CDR1 MDHEN and CDR2 SYDVKM. V was pared by 6 bases and J by 5 bases, with 11 bases between. The CDR3 protein is CASSSSVDEQYF. The DNA of the CDR3 is TGTGCCAGCAGCAGTAGCGTCGACGAGCAGTACTTC.

In its sample, this clone was seen once. The chain carries TRBV2 and TRBJ2-3; tentative D call: TRBD2 (5 bases). CDR3 length: 13 residues. Germline V lookup: CDR1 SNHLY, CDR2 FYNNEI. Trimming took 6 bases from V and 4 from J, leaving 11 bases between them. The CDR3, as DNA: TGTGCCAGCAGGACCCTAGCATCAGATACGCAGTATTTT. Translation gives CASRTLASDTQYF.

This clone has only a few counts. The chain uses TRBV6-5 and TRBJ1-5; no firm D call. V gave up 6 bases and J gave up 5 bases, with 11 bases separating them. This CDR3 contains 13 residues. The germline V gene encodes CDR1 MNHEY and CDR2 SVGAGI. The CDR3 loop reads CASRVTSDQPQHF. CDR3 DNA sequence: TGTGCCAGCAGAGTTACATCCGATCAGCCCCAGCATTTT.

The chain couples TRBV9 to TRBJ2-3; the D gene could be TRBD1 or TRBD2 (6 bases each). Trimming removed 3 bases from V and 6 bases from J, with 17 bases in between. The length of the CDR3 is 15 residues. Looked up from germline, CDR1 is SGDLS and CDR2 is YYNGEE. CDR3 sequence reads: CASSAGALAGDTQYF. DNA for the CDR3: TGTGCCAGCAGCGCGGGGGCCCTTGCTGGGGATACGCAGTATTTT.

The chain combines TRBV19 with TRBJ2-3; possibly TRBD2 for D (6 bases). The CDR3 has 15 amino acids. Per germline, CDR1 LNHDA and CDR2 SQIVND (reference sequence). The V end was cut by 5 bases, the J end by 3 bases, with 15 bases between. The CDR3 region has the DNA TGTGCCAGTAGTGTTCCTAGTGGAGGGACAGATACGCAGTATTTT. Its protein product is CASSVPSGGTDTQYF.

This clone was seen only a few times. This rearrangement joins TRBV11-2 to TRBJ1-4, with TRBD1 matching 10 bases. Germline CDR1 is SGHAT and CDR2 is FQNNGV. The CDR3 spans 16 residues. Trimming at V came to 5 bases and at J to 5 bases, leaving 8 bases not matched to a gene. The CDR3 spells CASSLDRGRKNEKLFF. As DNA, the CDR3 is TGTGCCAGCAGCCTCGACAGGGGGCGAAAAAATGAAAAACTGTTTTTT.

The chain has TRBV29-1 and TRBJ1-3, with D maybe TRBD1 (6 bases). V was shortened by 2 bases and J by 4 bases, with 9 bases between the two germline ends. Germline lookup yields CDR1 SQVTM and CDR2 ANQGSEA. The CDR3 spans 13 residues. The CDR3: CSVEQGQGNTIYF. CDR3 nucleotides: TGCAGCGTTGAACAGGGGCAGGGAAACACCATATATTTT.

This clone was observed once. The CDR3 protein is CASLGSANTEAFF. The CDR3 nucleotides are TGTGCCAGCCTTGGGAGTGCGAACACTGAAGCTTTCTTT. The chain has TRBV2 and TRBJ1-1; no definite D call. V dropped 8 bases and J dropped 1 base, with 11 bases sitting between them. Looked up from germline, CDR1 is SNHLY and CDR2 is FYNNEI. The CDR3 totals 13 residues.

The chain recombines TRBV4-2 with TRBJ2-2; 7 positions match TRBD2. Germline assignment: CDR1 LGHNA and CDR2 YNFKEQ. J lost 2 bases, V lost 0 bases, and 9 bases had no gene match. The CDR3 runs 18 residues. The CDR3 coding sequence is TGTGCCAGCAGCCAAGATAGAAGGCTAGCGGCAAACACCGGGGAGCTGTTTTTT. Protein sequence: CASSQDRRLAANTGELFF.

This chain links TRBV5-1 with TRBJ2-7; a possible D gene is TRBD1 (5 bases). Germline values: CDR1 SGHRS, CDR2 YFSETQ. This CDR3 is built from 12 residues. V was pared by 4 bases and J by 4 bases, with 9 bases between. CDR3 bases: TGCGCCAGCAGCGCCCCAGGGTACGAGCAGTACTTC. It codes for CASSAPGYEQYF.

This rearrangement joins TRBV2 to TRBJ1-5; 7 nucleotides agree with TRBD1. This CDR3 contains 15 residues. Germline trimming cut 8 bases from V and 0 bases from J; bases unmatched to any gene: 7. Germline V lookup: CDR1 SNHLY, CDR2 FYNNEI. The CDR3 nucleotides are TGTGCCAGCCAGGGGACAGACTATAGCAATCAGCCCCAGCATTTT. It translates to CASQGTDYSNQPQHF.

The chain joins TRBV7-8 to TRBJ2-7; D possibly uses TRBD1 or TRBD2 (5 bases each). This CDR3 has 16 residues. V lost 0 bases, J lost 2 bases, and 14 bases lay in between. Germline-derived CDR1 and CDR2 are SGHVS and FQNEAQ. CDR3: CASSLAGTTIAYEQYF. The CDR3 nucleotides read TGTGCCAGCAGCTTAGCGGGGACCACCATCGCCTACGAGCAGTACTTC.

This chain links TRBV5-6 with TRBJ2-1, with 9 bases aligning to TRBD1. Losses at the gene ends were 4 bases for V and 4 bases for J; bases not matched to a gene: 3. Germline loops: CDR1 SGHDT, CDR2 YYEEEE. This CDR3 region has 14 residues. The CDR3 sequence is CASSPGQGYNEQFF. The CDR3 DNA reads TGTGCCAGCAGCCCCGGACAGGGGTACAATGAGCAGTTCTTC.

A remark on this clone: The junction does not match germline at one end; this may be a read error. The chain couples TRBV5-1 to TRBJ2-2, with 9 bases lining up with TRBD2. The CDR3 is 17 amino acids. Germline V lookup: CDR1 SGHRS, CDR2 YFSETQ. The CDR3: CASKSGGRAEVAGELFF. CDR3 nucleotide sequence: TGCGCGAGCAAGAGTGGCGGGAGGGCCGAGGTGGCCGGGGAGCTGTTTTTT. Based on the CDR3 plus reference TRBV5-1 and TRBJ2-2, the full variable domain is KAGVTQTPRYLIKTRGQQVTLSCSPISGHRSVSWYQQTPGQGLQFLFEYFSETQRNKGNFPGRFSGRQFSNSRSEMNVSTLELGDSALYLCASKSGGRAEVAGELFFGEGSRLTVL.

CDR3: CASSARYMNTGELFF. CDR3 DNA: TGTGCCAGCAGTGCCCGTTACATGAACACCGGGGAGCTGTTTTTT. This chain uses TRBV6-4 with TRBJ2-2; D remains ambiguous. Trimming left V 4 bases short and J 1 base short, with 10 bases between. CDR3 length: 15 amino acids. Germline CDR1 MRHNA, CDR2 SNTAGT.

This clone is a singleton in its sample. V is TRBV5-6 and J is TRBJ2-1; D possibly corresponds to TRBD2 (5 bases). The V gene lost 1 base and the J gene lost 12 bases, with 17 bases spanning the gap. The CDR3 is 14 amino acids. Looked up from germline, CDR1 is SGHDT and CDR2 is YYEEEE. CDR3 residues: CASSLKSSLALQFF. The CDR3 region has the DNA TGTGCCAGCAGCTTGAAATCGTCCCTAGCTTTGCAGTTCTTC.

This clone was counted a single time. The chain carries TRBV3-1 (or the pseudogene TRBV3-2) and TRBJ2-2; D remains unclear. V gave up 0 bases and J gave up 5 bases, with 16 bases separating them. CDR1 and CDR2 (germline): LGHDT, YNNKEL (reference sequence). This CDR3 region has 17 residues. The DNA for the CDR3 is TGTGCCAGCAGCCAAGATTTAGGATCCCTTGAAACCGGGGAGCTGTTTTTT. It is translated as CASSQDLGSLETGELFF.

V gene TRBV7-2 combines with J gene TRBJ2-7; 8 positions agree with TRBD2. This CDR3 region has 19 residues. Germline CDR1 SGHTA, CDR2 FQGNSA. The ends lost 0 bases at V and 2 bases at J; junction bases unmatched: 15. For the CDR3, the DNA is TGTGCCAGCAGCTTAGCGCCCGGGACTAGAGTCGATCTGCCCTACGAGCAGTACTTC. This codes for CASSLAPGTRVDLPYEQYF.

J is TRBJ2-7 and V is TRBV5-1; a weak D match, TRBD2 (5 bases). Trimming removed 4 bases from V and 5 bases from J, with 16 bases in between. Germline V CDR1 and CDR2: SGHRS, YFSETQ. There are 14 residues in the CDR3. CDR3 sequence reads: CASSHEGFRDEQYF. The CDR3 region has the DNA TGCGCCAGCAGCCATGAGGGTTTCCGGGACGAGCAGTACTTC.

V and J are TRBV30 and TRBJ2-2; TRBD2 matches 10 bases. Losses at the gene ends were 4 bases for V and 6 bases for J; bases not matched to a gene: 5. This CDR3 region has 14 residues. Germline CDR1 is GTSNPN and CDR2 is SVGIG (reference sequence). The CDR3 protein is CAWKPSGSPGELFF. In DNA, the CDR3 is TGTGCCTGGAAACCTAGCGGGAGCCCCGGGGAGCTGTTTTTT.

In its sample, this clone was seen once. J is TRBJ2-3 and V is TRBV19; D is uncertain. V was pared by 5 bases and J by 3 bases, with 9 bases between. The CDR3 spans 13 residues. Per germline, CDR1 LNHDA and CDR2 SQIVND (reference sequence). CDR3 bases: TGTGCCAGTAGTGATGTGCGGACAGATACGCAGTATTTT. Protein product: CASSDVRTDTQYF.

This chain connects TRBV28 to TRBJ1-1; no definite D call. The ends were cut back, 8 bases at V and 3 bases at J, with 10 bases in the middle. CDR1 is MDHEN, CDR2 SYDVKM, per germline. The CDR3 contains 12 residues. CDR3 amino acids: CASPWQDTEAFF. The CDR3 DNA sequence: TGTGCCAGCCCGTGGCAGGACACTGAAGCTTTCTTT.